The sequence of this T cell receptor beta chain was determined in a study of cytotoxic CD8 clonotypes in ibrutinib-treated CLL. Turning to the study itself: The study included 11 relapsed/refractory and under 16 treatment-naive patients; roughly 17 had IGHV unmutated disease. Response sampling came at median roughly 11 months of treatment, ranging roughly 6 to 40 months. Study-wide results and limits: Clonality was higher at ibrutinib response and returned toward baseline at progression.

Profiling relied on immunoSEQ multiplex PCR, and the TCRdb table lists in-frame clones only, not all of them. The sample carries 130,000 or so clones, 70% to 90% recorded once. The CDR3 spans 15 residues. CDR1 and CDR2 from the germline V gene are MDHEN and SYDVKM. V was shortened by 8 bases and J by 2 bases, with 18 bases between the two germline ends. About this clone: Antigen: not known.

Genomic DNA in a quantity of roughly 2 micrograms was derived from cryopreserved PBMCs for TCR beta libraries. This rearrangement joins TRBV28 to TRBJ2-5; D may be TRBD1 (6 bases). Sequences were derived from PBMCs, sampled after 24 months of ibrutinib treatment. This receptor was identified in a human donor with chronic lymphocytic leukemia. The CDR3 spells CASSPLGQLQETQYF. CDR3 bases: TGTGCCAGCTCGCCCCTCGGACAGCTGCAAGAGACCCAGTACTTC.